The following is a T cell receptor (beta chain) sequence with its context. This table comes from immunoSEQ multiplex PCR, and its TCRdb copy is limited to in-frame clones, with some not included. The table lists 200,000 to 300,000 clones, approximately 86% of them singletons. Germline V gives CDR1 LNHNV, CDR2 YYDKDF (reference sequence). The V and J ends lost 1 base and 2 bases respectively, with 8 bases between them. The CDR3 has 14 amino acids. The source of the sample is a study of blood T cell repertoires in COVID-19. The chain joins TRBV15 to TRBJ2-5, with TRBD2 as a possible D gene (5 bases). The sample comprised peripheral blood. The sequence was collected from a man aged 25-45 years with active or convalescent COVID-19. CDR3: CATSRGTLQETQYF. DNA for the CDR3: TGTGCCACCAGCAGAGGGACTCTTCAAGAGACCCAGTACTTC.